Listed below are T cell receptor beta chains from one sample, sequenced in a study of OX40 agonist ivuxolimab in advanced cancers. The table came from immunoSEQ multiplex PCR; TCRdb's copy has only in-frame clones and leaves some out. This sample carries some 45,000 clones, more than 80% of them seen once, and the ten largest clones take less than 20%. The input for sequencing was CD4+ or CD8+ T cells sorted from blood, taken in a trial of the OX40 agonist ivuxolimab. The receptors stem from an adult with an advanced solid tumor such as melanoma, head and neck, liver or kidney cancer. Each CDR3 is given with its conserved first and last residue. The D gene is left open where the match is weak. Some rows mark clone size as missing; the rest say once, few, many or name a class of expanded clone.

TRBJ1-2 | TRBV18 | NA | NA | CASSPIGNYGYTF | TGTGCCAGCTCACCGATAGGGAACTATGGCTACACCTTC
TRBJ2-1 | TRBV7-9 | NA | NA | CASSPSSYNEQFF | TGTGCCAGCAGCCCGAGCTCCTACAATGAGCAGTTCTTC
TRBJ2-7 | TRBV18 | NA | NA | CASSPEGYEQYF | TGTGCCAGCTCACCAGAGGGCTACGAGCAGTACTTC
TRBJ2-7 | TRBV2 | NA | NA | CASIVGVSYEQYF | TGTGCCAGCATCGTGGGCGTCTCCTACGAGCAGTACTTC
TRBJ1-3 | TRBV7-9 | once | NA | CASSPPVGNTIYF | TGTGCCAGCAGCCCGCCCGTCGGAAACACCATATATTTT
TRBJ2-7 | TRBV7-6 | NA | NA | CASSLGEGPGEQYF | TGTGCCAGCAGCTTAGGAGAAGGGCCCGGCGAGCAGTACTTC
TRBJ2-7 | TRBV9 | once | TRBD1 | CASSVGTGYGSYEQYF | TGTGCCAGCAGCGTAGGGACAGGGTATGGTTCCTACGAGCAGTACTTC
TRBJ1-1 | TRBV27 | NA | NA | CASSFTDNTEAFF | TGTGCCAGCAGTTTCACAGATAACACTGAAGCTTTCTTT
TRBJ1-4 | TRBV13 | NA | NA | CASSSTEGSRSEKLFF | TGTGCCAGCAGCTCCACCGAGGGCAGCCGGTCAGAAAAACTGTTTTTT
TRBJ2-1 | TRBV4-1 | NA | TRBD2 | CASSVGLAGGNEQFF | TGCGCCAGCAGCGTGGGACTAGCGGGGGGCAATGAGCAGTTCTTC
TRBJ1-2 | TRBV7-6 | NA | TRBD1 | CASRGQEYGYTF | TGTGCCAGCAGGGGACAGGAGTATGGCTACACCTTC
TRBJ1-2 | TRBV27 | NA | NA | CASSLVGREGYTF | TGTGCCAGCAGTTTAGTAGGGAGAGAGGGCTACACCTTC
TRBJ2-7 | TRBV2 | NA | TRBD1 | CASRVSGTGWTERSYEQYF | TGTGCCAGCAGGGTATCCGGGACAGGGTGGACGGAGCGCTCCTACGAGCAGTACTTC
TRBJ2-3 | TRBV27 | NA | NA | CASSLGVTPSTDTQYF | TGTGCCAGCAGTTTGGGAGTGACCCCAAGCACAGATACGCAGTATTTT
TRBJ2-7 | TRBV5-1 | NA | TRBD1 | CASSLKPGQGAYEQYF | TGCGCCAGCAGCTTAAAACCGGGACAGGGGGCCTACGAGCAGTACTTC
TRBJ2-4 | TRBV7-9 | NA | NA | CASGGGGAKNIQYF | TGTGCCAGCGGCGGAGGGGGGGCCAAAAACATTCAGTACTTC
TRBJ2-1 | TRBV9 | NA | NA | CASSVEGGGYNEQFF | TGTGCCAGCAGCGTAGAGGGGGGCGGCTACAATGAGCAGTTCTTC
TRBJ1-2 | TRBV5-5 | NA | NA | CASSVQVALRYTF | TGTGCCAGCAGCGTACAGGTAGCCTTACGCTACACCTTC
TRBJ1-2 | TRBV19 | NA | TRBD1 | CASSMGTGRTFIYGYTF | TGTGCCAGTAGTATGGGGACAGGGCGAACGTTCATCTATGGCTACACCTTC
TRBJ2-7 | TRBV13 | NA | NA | CASSLGRGRRDEQYF | TGTGCCAGCAGCTTAGGTCGGGGCAGACGAGATGAGCAGTACTTC
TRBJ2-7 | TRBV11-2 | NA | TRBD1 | CASSLPIGGRGRRSYEQYF | TGTGCCAGCAGCCTGCCCATCGGTGGCAGGGGGCGCAGATCCTACGAGCAGTACTTC
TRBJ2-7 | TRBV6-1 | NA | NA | CASFGSGYEQYF | TGTGCCAGCTTCGGATCGGGGTACGAGCAGTACTTC
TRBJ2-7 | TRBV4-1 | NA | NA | CASSLRQTYEQYF | TGTGCCAGCAGCCTTAGACAGACATACGAGCAGTACTTC
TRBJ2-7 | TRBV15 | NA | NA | CATSARGTIYEQYF | TGTGCCACCAGCGCCCGGGGTACCATCTACGAGCAGTACTTC
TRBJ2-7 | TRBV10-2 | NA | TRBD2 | CASAVAGLAGYEQYF | TGCGCCAGCGCGGTCGCTGGACTAGCGGGATACGAGCAGTACTTC
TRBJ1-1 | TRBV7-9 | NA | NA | CASSLGPTEAFF | TGTGCCAGCAGTTTAGGGCCCACTGAAGCTTTCTTT
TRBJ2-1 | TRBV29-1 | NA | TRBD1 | CSVDYRGLDEQFF | TGCAGCGTTGACTACAGGGGGCTCGATGAGCAGTTCTTC
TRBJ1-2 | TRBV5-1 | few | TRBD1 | CASSMDRGLHGYTF | TGCGCCAGCAGCATGGACAGGGGGCTTCATGGCTACACCTTC
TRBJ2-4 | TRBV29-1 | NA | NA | CSVYDRNIQYF | TGCAGCGTGTATGACCGGAACATTCAGTACTTC
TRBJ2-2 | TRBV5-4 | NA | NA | CASSLAAVGTGELFF | TGTGCCAGCAGCTTGGCAGCGGTCGGGACCGGGGAGCTGTTTTTT
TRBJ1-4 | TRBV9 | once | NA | CASSVAGTWDEKLFF | TGTGCCAGCAGCGTCGCCGGGACCTGGGATGAAAAACTGTTTTTT
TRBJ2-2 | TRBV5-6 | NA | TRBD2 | CASSLALAGGGGELFF | TGTGCCAGCAGCTTGGCCCTAGCGGGAGGTGGCGGGGAGCTGTTTTTT
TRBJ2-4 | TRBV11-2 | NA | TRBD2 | CASSRPEREKARIGNIQYF | TGTGCCAGCAGCCGACCGGAGCGGGAGAAAGCTCGCATCGGAAACATTCAGTACTTC
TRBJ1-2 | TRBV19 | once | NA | CASSIRIRSSQDYGYTF | TGTGCCAGTAGTATAAGGATAAGGTCGTCACAAGATTATGGCTACACCTTC
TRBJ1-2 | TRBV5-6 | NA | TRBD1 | CASRVGQGKPYGYTF | TGTGCCAGCAGAGTGGGACAGGGGAAACCCTATGGCTACACCTTC
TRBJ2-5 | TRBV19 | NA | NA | CASSIRGRGLWEETQYF | TGTGCCAGTAGTATCCGGGGGAGGGGGCTGTGGGAAGAGACCCAGTACTTC